Described below is a single T cell receptor (beta chain) sequence and its context. Its binding antigen is unknown. No base-level quality is on record; no much larger clone is a single base apart. The data originate from a study of blood T cell repertoires in COVID-19 (dated by TCRdb to about 2020). Context from the whole study: Collaborator samples came from the United States, Italy and Spain and covered acute and convalescent phases of COVID-19. The material from the prospective study consisted of cDNA or gDNA derived from T cells, B-cell-depleted T cells, or PBMCs. The samples were drawn from the first 160 participants of the ongoing ImmuneRACE study and from over 950 subjects provided by 6 global collaborators. The repertoires were released in a freely available public database intended as a resource for research on the immune response to SARS-CoV-2. HLA class I and class II types, where available, came from metadata supplied by the sample provider rather than from assay-based typing. The sample metadata nearly always contained a de-identified subject ID, COVID-19 status, age in years and sex. Subjects who had been exposed to COVID-19, were actively infected with it, or had recovered from it provided the deeply sampled blood TCRbeta repertoires that made up the dataset.

TCRbeta CDR3 regions were amplified from genomic DNA using the immunoSEQ Assay, a bias-controlled multiplex PCR. As for the authors' bioinformatics: Nucleated cell counts per sample were estimated from amplification of reference gene primers within the assay. To quantify the absolute abundance of each unique TCRbeta CDR3 rearrangement, sequence reads were collapsed and filtered. For each sample, productive Simpson clonality was calculated as the square root of Simpson's diversity index over productive rearrangements. What TCRdb holds here is the immuneACCESS table cut down to in-frame rearrangements. Part of the clones is not present; checked against another copy, under half of the missing clones reflect an unresolved V gene, and the others are unexplained. That table is the source of V, J and clone size, and D and trimming were worked out from the DNA. The sample table lists tens of thousands of clones, 80% to 95% of them with a count of one. 0.65% to 0.9% of the sample comes from the top ten.

Each collaborating institution followed its own protocols to collect whole blood in K2EDTA tubes. Collaborator samples were shipped for TCRbeta analysis as frozen whole blood, isolated PBMCs, or DNA extracted from either sample type. General study outcomes and caveats: How much clinical and demographic metadata was included differed by source and by participant, and the metadata was provided uncurated.

This receptor was obtained from a woman aged 80 or over with acute or convalescent COVID-19. Sequenced: peripheral blood.

The nucleotides read TGCAGCGTTGTTTTGGACACGATCTATGGCTACACCTTC. Translated, this gives CSVVLDTIYGYTF. The V gene is TRBV29-1 and the J gene is TRBJ1-2; perhaps TRBD1 is the D gene, with 5 bases matching. The CDR3 covers 13 residues, taking in both the cysteine and the phenylalanine. Only the CDR3 DNA stays, 39 bases, in frame from base 1. CDR1 and CDR2 were assigned from the germline V gene as SQVTM and ANQGSEA. Trimming at the junction amounts to 4 bases on V and 4 bases on J, and the germline ends lie 13 bases apart.